This entry describes one T cell receptor beta chain. The CDR3 sequence is 18 residues long. The germline V gene has CDR1 SGHNT and CDR2 YYREEE (reference sequence). V dropped 5 bases and J dropped 0; count of bases not matched to a gene: 14. The repertoire was sequenced with immunoSEQ multiplex PCR; TCRdb's copy has only in-frame clones and lacks some. The sample lists a few hundred thousand clones, about 79% occurring once. The data originate from a study of blood T cell repertoires in COVID-19. The specimen was peripheral blood. The chain employs TRBV5-4 and TRBJ2-1, with 7 nucleotides matching TRBD2. This receptor was identified in a woman aged 40 to 50 who had recovered from COVID-19. In nucleotides, the CDR3 is TGTGCCAGCAGAGCCGGTGGAGGTCAGCGGGGCTCCTACAATGAGCAGTTCTTC. Translated: CASRAGGGQRGSYNEQFF.